This passage covers 27 T cell receptor beta chains from one sample sequenced in a study of T cell responses to AZD1222 COVID-19 vaccine. The data were produced by immunoSEQ multiplex PCR, yet TCRdb's version contains in-frame clones alone and is incomplete. Here the sample spans approximately 160,000 clones, about nine tenths being singletons. The starting material was peripheral blood, obtained on day 0 of MenACWY control vaccination. The origin of the receptors is an adult in good health.

Only a few counts were recorded for this clone. This chain connects TRBV6-5 to TRBJ1-1; 7 bases match TRBD1. J was trimmed by 5 bases and V by 3 bases; bases with no gene match: 9. Germline lookup yields CDR1 MNHEY and CDR2 SVGAGI. This CDR3 is 15 amino acids long. CDR3 in DNA: TGTGCCAGCAGTTATCAAGAGACAGGGCGAACTGAAGCTTTCTTT. Amino acid sequence: CASSYQETGRTEAFF.

The chain couples TRBV7-2 to TRBJ1-5, with 9 bases identical to TRBD1. In germline, CDR1 is SGHTA, CDR2 FQGNSA. The CDR3 runs to 15 residues. The V segment lost 5 bases and the J segment 6 bases; nucleotides outside the gene matches: 8. The CDR3 DNA follows: TGTGCCAGCAGCGTGGACAGGGGACTCGGTCAGCCCCAGCATTTT. Protein sequence: CASSVDRGLGQPQHF.

V gene TRBV4-1 combines with J gene TRBJ1-2, with D maybe TRBD1 (5 bases). The CDR3 is 15 residues long. Per germline, CDR1 MGHRA and CDR2 YSYEKL. V lost 0 bases to trimming and J lost 5 bases, with 13 bases between them. The CDR3 bases are TGCGCCAGCAGCCAAGAGGCAAGGGGAGGGTATGGCTACACCTTC. This codes for CASSQEARGGYGYTF.

The chain employs TRBV6-2 or TRBV6-3 and TRBJ1-1, with no clear D. V lost 5 bases and J 5 bases, leaving 9 bases between the germline ends. Germline assignment: CDR1 MNHEY and CDR2 SVGEGT. The CDR3 contains 12 residues. DNA for the CDR3: TGTGCCAGCAGTGACACAATTACTGAAGCTTTCTTT. Translated, it gives CASSDTITEAFF.

The genes are TRBV24-1 and TRBJ2-3; D unresolved. Germline CDR1 is KGHDR and CDR2 is SFDVKD. V was pared by 3 bases and J by 2 bases, with 8 bases between. This CDR3 is built from 14 residues. The CDR3 reads CATSDKAPTDTQYF. The CDR3 DNA reads as TGTGCCACCAGTGATAAGGCCCCCACAGATACGCAGTATTTT.

The chain is built from TRBV6-2 or TRBV6-3 and TRBJ2-1; 8 bases line up with TRBD2. Germline CDR1 is MNHEY and CDR2 is SVGEGT. This CDR3 spans 18 amino acids. J lost 5 bases, V lost 2 bases, and 14 bases had no gene match. CDR3 in amino acids: CASSYALWGSGNDNEQFF. The CDR3 DNA reads as TGTGCCAGCAGTTACGCCTTGTGGGGTAGCGGGAATGACAATGAGCAGTTCTTC.

The V call is TRBV5-6, the J call TRBJ2-7; D might be TRBD1 (6 bases). Germline V lookup: CDR1 SGHDT, CDR2 YYEEEE. The CDR3 consists of 18 residues. V dropped 1 base and J dropped 3 bases, with 23 bases sitting between them. CDR3 DNA sequence: TGTGCCAGCAGCTTGAGCCGCGCGTCAGGGGAACCCCTCTACGAGCAGTACTTC. Residues: CASSLSRASGEPLYEQYF.

The V call is TRBV9, the J call TRBJ1-2; possibly TRBD1 for D (5 bases). V was clipped by 7 bases and J by 1 base, with 8 bases between them. This CDR3 is 12 amino acids long. Germline assignment: CDR1 SGDLS and CDR2 YYNGEE. The CDR3 reads CASSRGNYGYTF. Written as DNA, the CDR3 is TGTGCCAGCTCAAGGGGTAACTATGGCTACACCTTC.

V and J are TRBV19 and TRBJ2-2, with 8 nucleotides matching TRBD1. V lost 7 bases and J lost 4; bases outside the gene matches: 8. Germline V gene data show CDR1 as LNHDA and CDR2 as SQIVND (reference sequence). This CDR3 is built from 15 residues. The CDR3 reads CASTGTGGRTGELFF. DNA of the CDR3: TGTGCCAGTACCGGCACAGGGGGGCGCACCGGGGAGCTGTTTTTT.

The chain recombines TRBV5-6 with TRBJ2-3, with D uncertain. V was trimmed by 0 bases and J by 5 bases, leaving 1 base between them. CDR3 length: 11 amino acids. The V gene's germline CDR1 is SGHDT and CDR2 YYEEEE. The CDR3, as DNA: TGTGCCAGCAGCTTGGGAGATACGCAGTATTTT. Its protein product is CASSLGDTQYF.

The chain uses TRBV18 and TRBJ1-2, with D perhaps matching TRBD1 (5 bases). Trimming stripped 3 bases from V and 8 bases from J, with 13 bases between. The CDR3 runs to 13 residues. Looked up from germline, CDR1 is KGHSH and CDR2 is LQKENI. CDR3 amino acids: CASSPSDTRGYTF. DNA of the CDR3: TGTGCCAGCTCACCGTCGGACACCCGGGGCTACACCTTC. Full variable domain (missing parts from reference TRBV18 and TRBJ1-2): NAGVMQNPRHLVRRRGQEARLRCSPMKGHSHVYWYRQLPEEGLKFMVYLQKENIIDESGMPKERFSAEFPKEGPSILRIQQVVRGDSAAYFCASSPSDTRGYTFGSGTRLTVV.

This chain links TRBV11-1 with TRBJ2-7, with D perhaps given as TRBD1 or TRBD2 (5 bases each). The ends were cut back, 1 base at V and 2 bases at J, with 15 bases in the middle. CDR1 and CDR2 from the germline V gene are SGHAT and FQDESV (reference sequence). The CDR3 sequence is 16 residues long. The CDR3: CASSLGQRTRTYEQYF. DNA of the CDR3: TGTGCCAGCAGCTTAGGACAGCGGACACGGACCTACGAGCAGTACTTC.

The gene calls are TRBV3-1 (or the pseudogene TRBV3-2) and TRBJ2-3; D unclear. Looked up from germline, CDR1 is LGHDT and CDR2 is YNNKEL (reference sequence). This CDR3 has 13 residues. V was shortened by 4 bases and J by 4 bases, with 9 bases between the two germline ends. DNA for the CDR3: TGTGCCAGCAGCCTCTTTGGGGCAGATACGCAGTATTTT. Translated: CASSLFGADTQYF.

The chain has TRBV5-1 and TRBJ2-2; no clear D gene. V lost 3 bases to trimming and J lost 1 base, with 22 bases between them. The germline V gene has CDR1 SGHRS and CDR2 YFSETQ. This CDR3 has 19 amino acids. CDR3 bases: TGCGCCAGCAGCTCTATGGGCCCCAGTTGGGGATTGAACACCGGGGAGCTGTTTTTT. Translation: CASSSMGPSWGLNTGELFF.

V and J are TRBV5-3 and TRBJ1-2; TRBD1 aligns across 7 bases. TRBV5-3 is reported as an ORF; its role is uncertain. Unmatched junction bases numbered 11, after V lost 3 bases and J lost 6 bases. CDR3 length equals 15 residues. CDR3 bases: TGTGCCAGAAGCTCCAGGGGGAGAGTAATCCATGGCTACACCTTC. It specifies CARSSRGRVIHGYTF.

This clone was picked up one time. The chain has TRBV6-2 or TRBV6-3 and TRBJ1-2; unclear D gene. V was pared by 5 bases and J by 4 bases, with 14 bases between. Germline V gives CDR1 MNHEY, CDR2 SVGEGT. This CDR3 contains 14 residues. The DNA for the CDR3 is TGTGCCAGCAGTCGGGCCCGGGCCCCCTATGGCTACACCTTC. Translating it yields CASSRARAPYGYTF.

The V and J genes are TRBV28 and TRBJ2-3, with D perhaps TRBD2 (6 bases). Trimming stripped 3 bases from V and 4 bases from J, with 11 bases between. Per the germline V gene, CDR1 is MDHEN and CDR2 is SYDVKM. The CDR3 has 14 amino acids. CDR3 nucleotides: TGTGCCAGCAGTTTCTTTAGCGGTCCAGATACGCAGTATTTT. Translating gives CASSFFSGPDTQYF.

This rearrangement joins TRBV27 to TRBJ2-1; D ambiguous. Trimming removed 7 bases from V and 9 bases from J, with 13 bases in between. The V gene's germline CDR1 is MNHEY and CDR2 SMNVEV (reference sequence). This CDR3 comprises 12 residues. CDR3 sequence: CASTFWDGEQFF. The CDR3 DNA reads as TGTGCCAGCACCTTCTGGGATGGTGAGCAGTTCTTC.

The V call is TRBV7-8, the J call TRBJ1-3; D possibly corresponds to TRBD1 (6 bases). Germline V lookup: CDR1 SGHVS, CDR2 FQNEAQ. Trimming left V 7 bases short and J 0 bases short, with 13 bases between. This CDR3 comprises 15 residues. The CDR3 protein is CASTVQGPSGNTIYF. DNA for the CDR3: TGTGCCAGCACCGTACAGGGCCCCTCTGGAAACACCATATATTTT.

This clone was seen ten or more times. The rearrangement uses TRBV21-1 and TRBJ2-2; TRBD1, as called in the table, went unchecked against the DNA. TRBV21-1 is an annotated pseudogene. This CDR3 spans 15 amino acids. This CDR3 reads CASSAGTGPVGELFF. The CDR3 DNA reads as TGTGCCAGCAGCGCCGGGACAGGCCCCGTCGGGGAGCTGTTTTTT.

CDR3 sequence (DNA): TGTGCCAGCAGCCTCAAGACTAGCGGGAGGGGGAACATTCAGTACTTC. It encodes CASSLKTSGRGNIQYF. The chain links TRBV3-1 (or the pseudogene TRBV3-2) to TRBJ2-4; 14 bases fit TRBD2. Germline trimming cut 4 bases from V and 7 bases from J; bases unmatched to any gene: 6. The CDR3 consists of 16 residues. Germline V lookup: CDR1 LGHDT, CDR2 YNNKEL (reference sequence).

V gene TRBV3-1 (or the pseudogene TRBV3-2) combines with J gene TRBJ1-5; perhaps TRBD1 as D (5 bases). The CDR3 loop spans 16 amino acids. Between the trimmed V and J ends, which lost 2 bases and 3 bases, there was a span of 14 bases. Germline V gives CDR1 LGHDT, CDR2 YNNKEL (reference sequence). CDR3 in amino acids: CASSQSTGTNNQPQHF. The CDR3 coding sequence is TGTGCCAGCAGCCAATCCACCGGGACTAACAATCAGCCCCAGCATTTT.

Points on this clone: This sample includes further DNA sequences coding for the same CDR3. The CDR3 DNA reads as TGCGCCAGCAGCCTTCCACAGGGAACTACCGGGGAGCTGTTTTTT. As protein: CASSLPQGTTGELFF. J is TRBJ2-2 and V is TRBV5-1; TRBD1 might be the D (6 bases). V shed 4 bases and J shed 5 bases, with 15 bases lying between them. The germline V gene encodes CDR1 SGHRS and CDR2 YFSETQ. The CDR3 runs 15 residues.

The chain joins TRBV11-3 to TRBJ2-2; the D gene is possibly TRBD2 (6 bases). Per the germline V gene, CDR1 is SGHNT and CDR2 is YENEEA. V lost 4 bases, J lost 4 bases, and 10 bases lay in between. The CDR3 spans 14 residues. The CDR3 protein is CASSSGTVTGELFF. The CDR3 DNA reads TGTGCCAGCAGCTCTGGGACTGTCACCGGGGAGCTGTTTTTT.

This chain links TRBV18 with TRBJ1-4; D perhaps matches TRBD1 (6 bases). The germline CDR1 and CDR2 sequences are KGHSH and LQKENI. The CDR3 extends over 14 amino acids. V gave up 5 bases and J gave up 1 base, with 8 bases separating them. The CDR3 nucleotides are TGTGCCAGCTCATCACAGGGAACTAATGAAAAACTGTTTTTT. Translating it yields CASSSQGTNEKLFF.

The chain joins TRBV6-5 to TRBJ2-7, with D perhaps being TRBD1 or TRBD2 (5 bases each). The CDR3 contains 14 residues. The V and J ends lost 4 bases and 6 bases respectively, with 16 bases between them. CDR1 is MNHEY, CDR2 SVGAGI, per germline. For the CDR3, the DNA is TGTGCCAGCAGTTTCCCGGGACGCCAGAGCGAGCAGTACTTC. This encodes CASSFPGRQSEQYF.

The CDR3 DNA is TGTGCCAGCAGCTTAGCCGACAGGGTGGGCTACACCTTC. Its protein product is CASSLADRVGYTF. The gene calls are TRBV7-2 and TRBJ1-2, with 7 nucleotides matching TRBD1. Germline CDR1 reads SGHTA; CDR2 reads FQGNSA. J was trimmed by 8 bases and V by 0 bases; bases with no gene match: 3. The CDR3 loop spans 13 amino acids.